This T cell receptor (beta chain) comes out of a study of shared T cell receptors in the human thymus. Libraries were prepared by immunoSEQ multiplex PCR; TCRdb keeps only in-frame clonotypes and omits some of them. The table has hundreds of thousands of clones, over 75% seen once. These data also formed part of another study, on human thymus T cells. From that study: What appeared biased in thymic and blood repertoires was the usage of V and J genes.

The TCR originated in a boy under three years old with a congenital heart defect. The sequenced material came from thymocytes.

CDR3 region: CASSTGDSNQPQHF. DNA of the CDR3: TGTGCCAGCAGCACAGGGGATAGCAATCAGCCCCAGCATTTT. This chain connects TRBV2 to TRBJ1-5; TRBD1 matches 7 bases. Germline CDR1 SNHLY, CDR2 FYNNEI. V shed 6 bases, J shed 0 bases, and the junction held 2 bases outside the gene matches. The CDR3 length is 14 residues.